The clone carrying this T cell receptor beta chain was found many times. Its antigen is not identified. The data originate from a study of T cell repertoires in cytomegalovirus infection. About the research overall: Public signatures in TCR beta pointed to CMV infection and matching HLA type.

TCRdb used MiXCR to reprocess the reads, holding one entry per CDR3 protein. The data contain 300,000 to 400,000 distinct CDR3 sequences, around 18% of them singletons. Germline CDR1 and CDR2: LNHDA and SQIVND (reference sequence). V gave up 3 bases and J gave up 7 bases; unmatched junction bases: 9. The CDR3 totals 14 residues. General study points: The cumulative frequency of public TCR beta families distinguished individuals who carried CMV together with the relevant HLA. The ex vivo response was dominated by HLA-C-restricted CMV-specific TCR beta clonotypes.

Specimen: PBMCs. This clonotype originated in a human donor in good health (CMV status not recorded). Some clones in this sample may be carry-over from other donors' samples. The chain has TRBV19 and TRBJ2-7; 7 bases are shared with TRBD2. The CDR3 DNA reads TGTGCCAGTAGTATTTCCGCGGGAGCGTCTGAGCAGTACTTC. This encodes CASSISAGASEQYF.